Shown below are 10 T cell receptor beta chains from a single sample sequenced in a study of metastatic and nonmetastatic thyroid tumors. TCRdb re-analyzed the PCR reads through MiXCR. The sample holds 30,000 or so clones, roughly 15% seen once. Before thyroid surgery, none of the patients had received any treatment. Material: blood. The receptors come from a female donor with papillary thyroid cancer or a benign thyroid nodule (not recorded which). Some clones in this sample may be carry-over from other donors' samples.

The table lists this clone with many counts. This chain links TRBV7-2 with TRBJ2-2; no firm D call. Germline V gene sequence: CDR1 SGHTA, CDR2 FQGNSA. Trimming shortened V by 2 bases and J by 8 bases, and 9 bases separated the two germline ends. The CDR3 sequence is 13 residues long. The CDR3 nucleotides are TGTGCCAGCAGCTTAACTCTAGGAGGGGAGCTGTTTTTT. Its protein product is CASSLTLGGELFF.

This clone was counted at least ten times. This rearrangement joins TRBV28 to TRBJ2-7, with 8 nucleotides matching TRBD1. This CDR3 comprises 14 residues. CDR1 and CDR2 (germline): MDHEN, SYDVKM. Trimming took 4 bases from V and 2 from J; bases not matched to a gene: 4. In nucleotides, the CDR3 is TGTGCCAGCAGTTCGAACAGGGGGACCTACGAGCAGTACTTC. This sequence encodes CASSSNRGTYEQYF.

This clone was observed at least ten times. V and J are TRBV5-6 and TRBJ2-7; D tentatively fits TRBD1 or TRBD2 (5 bases each). The CDR3 runs to 14 residues. Germline values: CDR1 SGHDT, CDR2 YYEEEE. The ends were cut back, 4 bases at V and 1 base at J, with 12 bases in the middle. The CDR3 reads CASSRGRLSYEQYF. CDR3 nucleotides: TGTGCCAGCAGCCGGGGACGGTTATCCTACGAGCAGTACTTC.

This clone was recorded at least ten times. V is TRBV6-5 and J is TRBJ1-2; TRBD1 matches at 7 bases. Germline trimming cut 2 bases from V and 8 bases from J; bases unmatched to any gene: 8. Germline V lookup: CDR1 MNHEY, CDR2 SVGAGI. The length of the CDR3 is 14 residues. The CDR3: CASSYPGGGGGYTF. CDR3 coding DNA: TGTGCCAGCAGTTACCCCGGAGGGGGCGGGGGCTACACCTTC.

This clone was recorded many times. This chain uses TRBV4-1 with TRBJ1-5, with D possibly TRBD1 on 5 matching bases. The V and J ends lost 0 bases and 1 base respectively, with 13 bases between them. Germline V gene data show CDR1 as MGHRA and CDR2 as YSYEKL. The length of the CDR3 is 17 residues. The CDR3 protein is CASSQDMGQLSNQPQHF. CDR3 nucleotides: TGCGCCAGCAGCCAAGATATGGGGCAGTTAAGCAATCAGCCCCAGCATTTT.

The V gene is TRBV7-6, the J gene TRBJ2-7, with 7 bases that match TRBD1. The V segment lost 5 bases and the J segment 2 bases; nucleotides outside the gene matches: 9. CDR1 is SGHVS and CDR2 is FNYEAQ in the germline V gene. The CDR3 totals 15 residues. The CDR3 here is CASSQNSGTAYEQYF. The CDR3, as DNA: TGTGCCAGCAGCCAAAATTCCGGGACAGCCTACGAGCAGTACTTC.

This clone has at least ten counts. This rearrangement joins TRBV10-2 to TRBJ1-1; D uncertain. The germline gives CDR1 WSHSY, CDR2 SAAADI. Deletions cut 2 bases from V and 5 bases from J, with 12 bases between. The CDR3 spans 14 residues. CDR3 in amino acids: CASSEADDWTEAFF. The CDR3 DNA reads TGCGCCAGCAGTGAGGCGGACGACTGGACTGAAGCTTTCTTT.

Notes on this clone: One end of the junction varies from germline; a read error may be responsible. The genes are TRBV3-1 and TRBJ2-7, with 9 positions matching TRBD1. There are 17 residues in the CDR3. Germline V CDR1 and CDR2: LGHDT, YNNKEL (reference sequence). CDR3: CASSQGAFGTGSSEQYF. CDR3 nucleotides: TGTGCCAGCAGCCAAGGAGCCTTCGGGACAGGGTCCTCCGAGCAGTACTTC.

This clone was found once. The chain combines TRBV7-1 with TRBJ2-3; 9 nucleotides match TRBD2. TRBV7-1 is classed as an ORF, of uncertain function. J was trimmed by 8 bases and V by 3 bases; bases with no gene match: 21. This CDR3 has 19 residues. The CDR3 DNA reads as TGTGCCAGCAGCTCCCCTTTTGGACGATCTAGCGGGACCGTCAGTACGCAGTATTTT. Translating it yields CASSSPFGRSSGTVSTQYF.

This clone was found many times. The V call is TRBV19, the J call TRBJ2-1, with D maybe TRBD1 (6 bases). Germline V gives CDR1 LNHDA, CDR2 SQIVND (reference sequence). The CDR3 runs 15 residues. V lost 3 bases to trimming and J lost 7 bases, with 16 bases between them. CDR3 in DNA: TGTGCCAGTAGTATCTCGGACAGAGGGGGTAATGAGCAGTTCTTC. This translates into CASSISDRGGNEQFF. Full variable domain (outside the CDR3, taken from reference TRBV19 and TRBJ2-1): DGGITQSPKYLFRKEGQNVTLSCEQNLNHDAMYWYRQDPGQGLRLIYYSQIVNDFQKGDIAEGYSVSREKKESFPLTVTSAQKNPTAFYLCASSISDRGGNEQFFGPGTRLTVL.